These T cell receptor beta chains were read from a single sample in a study of HIV-infected patients and healthy controls. TCRdb reanalysed the 5' RACE reads using MiXCR and keeps one entry per CDR3 protein. The sample has 10,000 to 15,000 distinct CDR3 sequences, roughly a tenth seen once; the top ten hold about 6.9%. The sample was blood. Source of these receptors: an adult in good health. Each CDR3 is given with its conserved first and last residue. D genes are given only for firm matches. The size entry is marked missing in some rows and otherwise reads once, few, many or a size class.

>TRBV15|TRBJ2-5|NA|medium-sized
CATSRDSETQYF
TGTGCCACCAGCAGAGATTCAGAGACCCAGTACTTC
>TRBV3-1|TRBJ2-1|TRBD1|medium-sized
CASSWGDRVYNEQFF
TGTGCCAGCAGCTGGGGGGACAGGGTCTACAATGAGCAGTTCTTC
>TRBV5-1|TRBJ2-3|NA|many
CASSTGAPRDTQYF
TGCGCCAGCAGCACCGGAGCTCCCCGGGATACGCAGTATTTT
>TRBV11-2|TRBJ1-2|NA|few
CASSSRGVGGYTF
TGTGCCAGCAGCTCCAGGGGAGTGGGGGGCTACACCTTC
>TRBV7-9|TRBJ2-2|NA|many
CASSLEGRRNTGELFF
TGTGCCAGCAGCTTAGAGGGACGGAGGAACACCGGGGAGCTGTTTTTT
>TRBV20-1|TRBJ1-1|NA|many
CSAARDRSRTSNTEAFF
TGCAGTGCTGCCCGGGACCGCAGTCGTACATCGAACACTGAAGCTTTCTTT
>TRBV28|TRBJ2-7|NA|many
CASSIGQSSSYEQYF
TGTGCCAGCAGTATCGGACAGTCCAGCTCCTACGAGCAGTACTTC
>TRBV25-1|TRBJ1-1|NA|NA
CASRPWGWTEAFF
TGTGCCAGCCGCCCCTGGGGCTGGACTGAAGCTTTCTTT
>TRBV30|TRBJ2-3|NA|NA
CAWTRGGGDTQYF
TGTGCCTGGACCCGTGGGGGAGGAGATACGCAGTATTTT
>TRBV20-1|TRBJ1-5|NA|medium-sized
CSASSERGDNQPQHF
TGCAGTGCTAGCTCGGAGAGAGGGGACAATCAGCCCCAGCATTTT
>TRBV6-1|TRBJ2-4|TRBD1|many
CASSRQGVLNIQYF
TGTGCCAGCAGCCGACAGGGGGTCCTCAACATTCAGTACTTC
>TRBV27|TRBJ2-2|NA|medium-sized
CASSNFGLLRELFF
TGTGCCAGCAGCAACTTCGGGCTTCTCCGGGAGCTGTTTTTT
>TRBV28|TRBJ1-1|NA|NA
CASSLDPRHLNTEAFF
TGTGCCAGCAGTTTAGACCCAAGACACCTGAACACTGAAGCTTTCTTT
>TRBV6-4|TRBJ2-1|TRBD2|medium-sized
CASSDGGLAFHEQFF
TGTGCCAGCAGTGACGGGGGACTAGCTTTTCATGAGCAGTTCTTC
>TRBV28|TRBJ2-2|NA|NA
CASSLLGQFITGELFF
TGTGCCAGCAGTCTCTTAGGACAGTTTATCACCGGGGAGCTGTTTTTT
>TRBV2|TRBJ1-1|TRBD1|medium-sized
CASSERGGGRTEAFF
TGTGCCAGCAGTGAACGCGGAGGGGGCAGGACTGAAGCTTTCTTT
>TRBV6-6|TRBJ1-2|NA|once
CASSYRGEENYGYTF
TGTGCCAGCAGTTACAGGGGGGAGGAGAACTATGGCTACACCTTC
>TRBV28|TRBJ2-3|NA|many
CASSLSAGTSTDTQYF
TGTGCCAGCAGTTTAAGTGCGGGAACAAGCACAGATACGCAGTATTTT
>TRBV5-6|TRBJ1-1|NA|many
CASSLQDEAFF
TGTGCCAGCAGCTTACAAGATGAAGCTTTCTTT
>TRBV25-1|TRBJ1-2|NA|many
CASSEGMGGYTF
TGTGCCAGCAGTGAAGGGATGGGGGGCTACACCTTC
>TRBV5-1|TRBJ2-7|NA|few
CASGLGHSYEQYF
TGCGCCAGCGGACTCGGACACTCCTACGAGCAGTACTTC
>TRBV7-9|TRBJ2-7|TRBD2|many
CASSLSGGAYEQYF
TGTGCCAGCAGCTTGTCGGGAGGTGCCTACGAGCAGTACTTC
>TRBV28|TRBJ2-1|NA|NA
CASQLGGASSYNEQFF
TGTGCCAGCCAATTAGGGGGGGCCAGCTCCTACAATGAGCAGTTCTTC
>TRBV5-4|TRBJ2-5|TRBD2|NA
CASSSRLAGGQETQYF
TGTGCCAGCAGCTCTAGACTAGCGGGAGGCCAAGAGACCCAGTACTTC
>TRBV27|TRBJ1-5|NA|medium-sized
CASSLDRNQPQHF
TGTGCCAGCAGCCTTGACAGAAATCAGCCCCAGCATTTT
>TRBV7-2|TRBJ2-7|NA|many
CASSPVLSSYEQYF
TGTGCCAGCAGCCCAGTCCTCAGCTCCTACGAGCAGTACTTC
>TRBV7-6|TRBJ2-2|TRBD2|few
CASSLGGLAGMLSSTGELFF
TGTGCCAGCAGCTTAGGGGGGCTAGCGGGAATGTTGTCGAGCACCGGGGAGCTGTTTTTT
>TRBV12-3/TRBV12-4|TRBJ2-5|NA|NA
CASSTPGPQYF
TGTGCCAGCAGTACCCCGGGTCCCCAGTACTTC
>TRBV6-1|TRBJ2-1|NA|NA
CASSSGLSTSYNEQFF
TGTGCCAGCAGTTCCGGACTTTCGACTTCCTACAATGAGCAGTTCTTC
>TRBV2|TRBJ2-2|NA|many
CASSGAYTGELFF
TGTGCCAGCAGTGGGGCCTACACCGGGGAGCTGTTTTTT
>TRBV6-2/TRBV6-3|TRBJ2-3|NA|medium-sized
CATSAGGPSTDTQYF
TGTGCCACCTCAGCCGGGGGTCCTAGCACAGATACGCAGTATTTT
>TRBV4-2|TRBJ2-4|NA|few
CASSQERLRDVGVKNIQYF
TGTGCCAGCAGCCAAGAAAGATTACGGGACGTGGGGGTTAAAAACATTCAGTACTTC
>TRBV20-1|TRBJ1-2|NA|medium-sized
CSAPRGSNYGYTF
TGCAGTGCTCCCCGGGGGTCCAACTATGGCTACACCTTC
>TRBV28|TRBJ1-1|NA|NA
CASSLSLAKAFF
TGTGCCAGCAGTTTAAGTCTGGCTAAGGCTTTCTTT
>TRBV12-3/TRBV12-4|TRBJ1-1|NA|NA
CASSLTRSGPEAFF
TGTGCCAGCAGTTTAACGCGGTCAGGCCCTGAAGCTTTCTTT
>TRBV19|TRBJ2-5|TRBD1|few
CASSVRLLGQAADPRVGQYF
TGTGCCAGTAGTGTTCGACTCCTCGGACAGGCGGCTGACCCCAGAGTCGGCCAGTACTTC
>TRBV2|TRBJ1-5|TRBD1|many
CASSEATGGYQPQHF
TGTGCCAGCAGTGAAGCGACAGGGGGATATCAGCCCCAGCATTTT